This record concerns one TCR beta chain sequence. The protocol was immunoSEQ multiplex PCR, while the TCRdb copy is restricted to in-frame clones and leaves out a portion. The sample holds approximately 100,000 clones; about 70% are singletons and the top ten take roughly 24%. This record comes from a study of shared clonotypes between healthy human individuals. The sample taken for sequencing was memory CD8+ T cells sorted from blood. The subset: CD45RO+ cells pooled with CCR7-negative TemRA cells. This sequence was found in a woman in her twenties or thirties in good health.

This chain's CDR3 is CASSLPATGSRETQYF. Here the CDR3 DNA reads TGTGCCAGCAGTTTACCGGCGACAGGATCGCGGGAGACCCAGTACTTC. The genes are TRBV28 and TRBJ2-5; possibly TRBD1 for D (6 bases). Between the trimmed V and J ends, which lost 2 bases and 5 bases, there was a span of 18 bases. The germline V gene encodes CDR1 MDHEN and CDR2 SYDVKM. CDR3 length equals 16 residues. Full variable domain (remainder filled in from reference TRBV28 and TRBJ2-5): DVKVTQSSRYLVKRTGEKVFLECVQDMDHENMFWYRQDPGLGLRLIYFSYDVKMKEKGDIPEGYSVSREKKERFSLILESASTNQTSMYLCASSLPATGSRETQYFGPGTRLLVL.